Below are 23 T cell receptor beta chains sequenced from a single sample in a study of Ad26.COV2.S vaccination and SARS-CoV-2 variants. Sample treatment: some 20 received Ad26.COV2.S at low or high dose, single or two shots; several received placebo; per-sample allocation not given. Collection of samples fell on day 63 after the first vaccine or placebo injection. Data came from immunoSEQ multiplex PCR; TCRdb stores just in-frame clones and leaves some out. The sample holds 400,000 to 500,000 clones, roughly 90% seen once. Here the sequenced sample was peripheral blood, taken in a trial of Ad26.COV2.S vaccine versus placebo. The source is a person aged 18-60 years who received the Ad26.COV2.S COVID-19 vaccine or a placebo.

This clone was found a few times. The chain carries TRBV3-1 (or the pseudogene TRBV3-2) and TRBJ2-7; a possible D gene is TRBD2 (6 bases). CDR3 length: 16 residues. The germline gives CDR1 LGHDT, CDR2 YNNKEL (reference sequence). V lost 4 bases and J lost 6, with 22 bases in between. CDR3 DNA: TGTGCCAGCAGCCTCTCCGGAGGGGCGTACAGTCCCGAGCAGTACTTC. Translation: CASSLSGGAYSPEQYF.

The genes are TRBV27 and TRBJ2-7; 9 positions match TRBD1. With 2 bases clipped from V and 6 bases from J, the junction kept 8 bases outside the gene matches. The CDR3 length is 15 residues. Germline lookup yields CDR1 MNHEY and CDR2 SMNVEV (reference sequence). CDR3 sequence (DNA): TGTGCCAGCAGTTTAGACGGGACAGGGTTTTCCGAGCAGTACTTC. As protein: CASSLDGTGFSEQYF.

The chain links TRBV30 to TRBJ1-6; D not certain. CDR3 length equals 13 residues. Germline assignment: CDR1 GTSNPN and CDR2 SVGIG (reference sequence). Trimming stripped 2 bases from V and 10 bases from J, with 12 bases between. This chain's CDR3 is CAWSYSPDSPLHF. Written as DNA, the CDR3 is TGTGCCTGGAGTTACAGCCCCGACTCACCCCTCCACTTT.

The chain is built from TRBV4-3 and TRBJ2-3; D gene ambiguous. The germline CDR1 and CDR2 sequences are LGHNA and YSLEER. This CDR3 contains 13 residues. V was trimmed by 0 bases and J by 6 bases, leaving 7 bases between them. This CDR3 reads CASSQETVDTQYF. The CDR3 DNA follows: TGCGCCAGCAGCCAAGAGACCGTCGATACGCAGTATTTT.

The rearrangement uses TRBV3-1 (or the pseudogene TRBV3-2) and TRBJ2-7; TRBD1 aligns across 12 bases. Germline assignment: CDR1 LGHDT and CDR2 YNNKEL (reference sequence). CDR3 size: 15 residues. Trimming cost V 1 base and J 5 bases; bases outside gene matches: 3. CDR3 coding DNA: TGTGCCAGCAGCCAAGGGGGACAGGGGGCCCACGAGCAGTACTTC. Its translation: CASSQGGQGAHEQYF.

The rearrangement joins TRBV18 to TRBJ1-2; D is ambiguous. V shed 5 bases and J shed 8 bases, with 12 bases lying between them. The CDR3 is made up of 12 amino acids. Germline loops: CDR1 KGHSH, CDR2 LQKENI. The CDR3 loop reads CASSDTTVGYTF. The CDR3 nucleotides read TGTGCCAGCTCAGACACCACAGTAGGCTACACCTTC. The complete variable domain, with remaining parts taken from reference TRBV18 and TRBJ1-2, reads NAGVMQNPRHLVRRRGQEARLRCSPMKGHSHVYWYRQLPEEGLKFMVYLQKENIIDESGMPKERFSAEFPKEGPSILRIQQVVRGDSAAYFCASSDTTVGYTFGSGTRLTVV.

The CDR3 nucleotides are TGTGCCAGCAGTTTCGGGCGGGATATATCCTACAATGAGCAGTTCTTC. Translation: CASSFGRDISYNEQFF. The chain uses TRBV28 and TRBJ2-1; possibly TRBD2 for D (6 bases). Germline CDR1 reads MDHEN; CDR2 reads SYDVKM. V was pared by 3 bases and J by 1 base, with 13 bases between. The CDR3 sequence is 16 residues long.

CDR3 in amino acids: CASSPTGGRTRNEQFF. CDR3 DNA: TGTGCCAGCAGCCCGACCGGGGGTAGAACGAGGAATGAGCAGTTCTTC. The chain joins TRBV7-2 to TRBJ2-1; possible D gene TRBD2, 6 bases. Germline V gene lookup returns CDR1 SGHTA and CDR2 FQGNSA. V was clipped by 5 bases and J by 7 bases, with 21 bases between them. The CDR3 runs 16 residues. The whole variable domain, remainder taken from reference TRBV7-2 and TRBJ2-1, is GAGVSQSPSNKVTEKGKDVELRCDPISGHTALYWYRQSLGQGLEFLIYFQGNSAPDKSGLPSDRFSAERTGGSVSTLTIQRTQQEDSAVYLCASSPTGGRTRNEQFFGPGTRLTVL.

The V call is TRBV15, the J call TRBJ2-2; the D is unclear. This CDR3 is 15 amino acids long. Germline V gene data show CDR1 as LNHNV and CDR2 as YYDKDF (reference sequence). The germline V and J ends were trimmed by 0 bases and 4 bases, with 9 bases remaining between them. The CDR3 region has the DNA TGTGCCACCAGCAGAGAAGGTGGCAGCACCGGGGAGCTGTTTTTT. Protein: CATSREGGSTGELFF.

The chain carries TRBV6-1 and TRBJ1-1; D gene unclear. Per the germline V gene, CDR1 is MNHNS and CDR2 is SASEGT. CDR3 length equals 14 residues. With 0 bases removed from V and 4 bases from J, the gap between germline ends came to 9 bases. The chain's CDR3 is CASSEALRPTEAFF. Written as DNA, the CDR3 is TGTGCCAGCAGTGAAGCGCTTCGTCCCACTGAAGCTTTCTTT.

CDR3 sequence (DNA): TGTGCCAGCAGCCGGGACAGGGGTGAAAAACTGTTTTTT. It encodes CASSRDRGEKLFF. The V gene is TRBV11-1, the J gene TRBJ1-4; TRBD1 aligns across 10 bases. The CDR3 sequence is 13 residues long. Germline V gene lookup returns CDR1 SGHAT and CDR2 FQDESV (reference sequence). Trimming at V came to 5 bases and at J to 7 bases, leaving 1 base not matched to a gene.

The DNA of the CDR3 is TGTGCCAGCAGTAGCAGAAATTCACCCCTCCACTTT. This codes for CASSSRNSPLHF. V is TRBV27 and J is TRBJ1-6; D uncertain. This CDR3 contains 12 residues. Trimming cost V 5 bases and J 7 bases, with 6 bases left between them. CDR1 is MNHEY, CDR2 SMNVEV, per germline (reference sequence).

The rearrangement joins TRBV4-1 to TRBJ1-4; possibly TRBD1 for D (5 bases). The germline CDR1 and CDR2 sequences are MGHRA and YSYEKL. CDR3 length: 16 amino acids. V was trimmed by 3 bases and J by 0 bases, leaving 11 bases between them. This CDR3 reads CASSHRGGATNEKLFF. CDR3 DNA sequence: TGCGCCAGCAGCCACAGAGGAGGGGCAACTAATGAAAAACTGTTTTTT.

This clone appeared once. V and J are TRBV11-3 and TRBJ2-2, with TRBD1 matching 7 bases. The CDR3 totals 16 residues. Germline loops: CDR1 SGHNT, CDR2 YENEEA. J was trimmed by 6 bases and V by 3 bases; bases with no gene match: 10. DNA for the CDR3: TGTGCCAGCAGCTTCGAGACAGGGCTGACCTCCGGGGAGCTGTTTTTT. Translating gives CASSFETGLTSGELFF.

The genes are TRBV28 and TRBJ1-6, with 9 bases fitting TRBD1. Trimming at V came to 6 bases and at J to 10 bases, leaving 7 bases not matched to a gene. There are 14 residues in the CDR3. The germline V gene has CDR1 MDHEN and CDR2 SYDVKM. CDR3 sequence: CASRPDRGYSPLHF. The CDR3 coding sequence is TGTGCCAGCAGACCCGACAGGGGGTACTCACCCCTCCACTTT.

V usage is TRBV19 and J usage is TRBJ1-2, with D tentatively TRBD1 (6 bases). The germline gives CDR1 LNHDA, CDR2 SQIVND (reference sequence). This CDR3 is built from 13 residues. The germline V and J ends were trimmed by 2 bases and 7 bases, with 11 bases remaining between them. The CDR3, as DNA: TGTGCCAGTAGTATAACAGGGACGACTGGCTACACCTTC. Translating gives CASSITGTTGYTF. The full variable domain, in which reference TRBV19 and TRBJ1-2 provide the parts outside the CDR3, is DGGITQSPKYLFRKEGQNVTLSCEQNLNHDAMYWYRQDPGQGLRLIYYSQIVNDFQKGDIAEGYSVSREKKESFPLTVTSAQKNPTAFYLCASSITGTTGYTFGSGTRLTVV.

The CDR3 DNA follows: TGTGCCACCAGTGATGGGACAGGGGGTTGGCACGAGCAGTACTTC. Translated: CATSDGTGGWHEQYF. V is TRBV24-1 and J is TRBJ2-7; 11 positions match TRBD1. The CDR3 is made up of 15 amino acids. The V segment lost 3 bases and the J segment 5 bases; nucleotides outside the gene matches: 5. The germline V gene has CDR1 KGHDR and CDR2 SFDVKD.

The gene calls are TRBV27 and TRBJ1-2; D is perhaps TRBD1 (6 bases). The V and J ends lost 0 bases and 1 base respectively, with 9 bases between them. Germline CDR1 and CDR2: MNHEY and SMNVEV (reference sequence). The CDR3 sequence is 15 residues long. The chain's CDR3 is CASSLSGGLNYGYTF. Here the CDR3 DNA reads TGTGCCAGCAGTTTATCTGGGGGGCTTAACTATGGCTACACCTTC.

The chain is built from TRBV30 and TRBJ1-5; D is ambiguous. V was trimmed by 3 bases and J by 0 bases, leaving 12 bases between them. The CDR3 spans 15 residues. Germline CDR1 reads GTSNPN; CDR2 reads SVGIG (reference sequence). CDR3 protein: CAWSHGVLSNQPQHF. The CDR3 DNA follows: TGTGCCTGGAGCCATGGAGTCCTTAGCAATCAGCCCCAGCATTTT.

V usage is TRBV7-2 and J usage is TRBJ2-1; 11 positions agree with TRBD2. The CDR3 loop spans 15 amino acids. Looked up from germline, CDR1 is SGHTA and CDR2 is FQGNSA. V was clipped by 5 bases and J by 3 bases; unmatched bases: 3. The CDR3 protein is CASSRTSGRYNEQFF. The DNA of the CDR3 is TGTGCCAGCAGCCGGACTAGCGGGCGCTACAATGAGCAGTTCTTC.

The genes are TRBV21-1 and TRBJ2-1. TRBV21-1 constitutes a pseudogene. This CDR3 is built from 15 residues. The CDR3 DNA sequence: TGTGCCAGCAGCAAAGGGGGGTGTTCTCTGGGTGAGCAGTTCTTC. This sequence encodes CASSKGGCSLGEQFF.

The chain has TRBV3-1 (or the pseudogene TRBV3-2) and TRBJ1-5, with unresolved D. Trimming stripped 1 base from V and 4 bases from J, with 5 bases between. CDR3 size: 13 residues. The V gene's germline CDR1 is LGHDT and CDR2 YNNKEL (reference sequence). CDR3 in amino acids: CASSQGWNQPQHF. The CDR3 bases are TGTGCCAGCAGCCAAGGGTGGAATCAGCCCCAGCATTTT.

The chain joins TRBV4-1 to TRBJ2-5, with 8 bases aligning to TRBD2. The J segment lost 5 bases and the V segment lost 4 bases, leaving 6 bases of the junction unmatched. Germline assignment: CDR1 MGHRA and CDR2 YSYEKL. CDR3 length equals 14 residues. The CDR3 sequence is CASSRRTGGETQYF. In DNA form, the CDR3 reads TGCGCCAGCAGCCGACGGACGGGGGGGGAGACCCAGTACTTC.